A selection of T cell receptor beta chains follows, all from one sample in a study of vaccination effects on CD4 cells after COVID-19. Produced via immunoSEQ multiplex PCR; TCRdb's table is partial and in-frame only. The data show about 61,000 clones, with about four fifths seen just once and 2.5% held by the top ten. These receptors' targets are unknown. The sequenced sample was CD4+ T cells from PBMCs cultured with HCoV-229E spike peptides, obtained before COVID-19 vaccination. These receptors originate from a human donor who received a COVID-19 vaccine. CDR3s include the opening cysteine and the closing phenylalanine or tryptophan. D genes are given only for firm matches. Clone size is stated in some rows and not others, as once, few, many or a class when expanded.

d_call	v_call	j_call	clone_size	cdr3_aa	cdr3_nt
TRBD1	TRBV10-3	TRBJ2-2	-	CAIRTGTGNTGELFF	TGTGCCATCAGGACCGGGACAGGTAACACCGGGGAGCTGTTTTTT
-	TRBV13	TRBJ1-2	-	CASSLENGYTF	TGTGCCAGCAGCTTAGAAAATGGCTACACCTTC
-	TRBV7-2	TRBJ1-1	-	CASSFLLQNTEAFF	TGTGCCAGCAGCTTTCTCCTACAGAACACTGAAGCTTTCTTT
-	TRBV27	TRBJ1-2	-	CASKKGVGYGYTF	TGTGCCAGCAAGAAGGGGGTTGGGTATGGCTACACCTTC
TRBD1	TRBV5-6	TRBJ1-1	-	CASSLGGTGRPNTEAFF	TGTGCCAGCAGCCTAGGTGGGACAGGCCGCCCGAACACTGAAGCTTTCTTT
TRBD1	TRBV7-9	TRBJ1-4	-	CASSPLGTGYEKLFF	TGTGCCAGCAGCCCCCTGGGGACAGGGTATGAAAAACTGTTTTTT
-	TRBV30	TRBJ1-1	-	CAWSERRGMNRVNTEAFF	TGTGCCTGGAGCGAAAGGAGAGGAATGAACAGGGTGAACACTGAAGCTTTCTTT
-	TRBV15	TRBJ2-6	-	CATSRFSGANVLTF	TGTGCCACCAGCAGATTTTCTGGGGCCAACGTCCTGACTTTC
-	TRBV4-1	TRBJ1-5	-	CASSQDATQGLPQHF	TGCGCCAGCAGCCAAGATGCCACCCAAGGGCTGCCCCAGCATTTT
-	TRBV6-6	TRBJ1-3	-	CASSSVSGYSGNTIYF	TGTGCCAGCAGTTCCGTTTCCGGGTACTCTGGAAACACCATATATTTT
-	TRBV6-2/TRBV6-3	TRBJ2-3	-	CASSYSWGSTDTQYF	TGTGCCAGCAGTTACTCGTGGGGTAGCACAGATACGCAGTATTTT
TRBD1	TRBV28	TRBJ1-4	few	CASRQGGTNEKLFF	TGTGCCAGCAGGCAGGGGGGAACTAATGAAAAACTGTTTTTT
TRBD1	TRBV24-1	TRBJ2-2	-	CATSDPRQGVTGELFF	TGTGCCACCAGTGATCCGCGACAGGGGGTGACCGGGGAGCTGTTTTTT
-	TRBV6-6	TRBJ2-2	few	CASSWGGPLNTGELFF	TGTGCCAGCAGTTGGGGAGGACCTTTGAACACCGGGGAGCTGTTTTTT
TRBD2	TRBV7-2	TRBJ2-3	-	CASSLVLAGGAGTQYF	TGTGCCAGCAGCTTAGTCCTAGCGGGGGGAGCAGGTACGCAGTATTTT
TRBD1	TRBV6-5	TRBJ1-2	-	CASRRDSSGYTF	TGTGCCAGCCGGCGGGACAGCTCTGGCTACACCTTC
-	TRBV10-2	TRBJ1-2	-	CASSEPHRYGYTF	TGCGCCAGCAGTGAGCCCCATCGATATGGCTACACCTTC
-	TRBV7-8	TRBJ2-3	-	CASSLALSEGRDTQYF	TGTGCCAGCAGCTTAGCGTTGTCAGAAGGTAGAGATACGCAGTATTTT
TRBD2	TRBV2	TRBJ2-5	-	CASSATSGSQETQYF	TGTGCCAGCAGTGCTACTAGCGGCTCCCAAGAGACCCAGTACTTC
-	TRBV11-1	TRBJ1-1	-	CASSLDIGKLAEAFF	TGTGCCAGCAGCTTAGATATAGGGAAGTTGGCTGAAGCTTTCTTT